This T cell receptor (beta chain) was found in a study of STAT3 mutations in large granular lymphocyte leukemia. Study-wide points: Every T-LGLL patient had at least one immunodominant TCRbeta clonotype. Differing intervals and regimens complicate linking therapy response to clone burden. In several patients, dominant TCR clone burden exceeded STAT3 mutant burden. No sample exists from the first appearance of each clone.

This CDR3 is 14 amino acids long. CDR1 and CDR2 (germline): MNHNY, SVGAGI (reference sequence). The germline V and J ends were trimmed by 3 bases and 2 bases, with 9 bases remaining between them. This clone was picked up a small number of times. No antigen is known for it. Using immunoSEQ multiplex PCR, the repertoire was profiled, and TCRdb retains in-frame clones only, with some absent. The sample holds some 10,000 clones, 85% to 90% seen once. This chain connects TRBV6-6 to TRBJ2-3, with D hard to call. The origin of this receptor is a man aged 55-75 years with T-cell large granular lymphocyte leukemia. Some clones in this sample may be carry-over from other donors' samples. Sequencing used peripheral blood mononuclear cells. Here the CDR3 reads CASSYPDVTDTQYF. CDR3 sequence (DNA): TGTGCCAGCAGTTATCCGGACGTCACAGATACGCAGTATTTT.